This is a list of T cell receptor beta chains from one sample in a study of shared T cell receptors in the human thymus. Using immunoSEQ multiplex PCR, the repertoire was profiled, and TCRdb retains in-frame clones only, with some absent. In the table there are approximately 730,000 clones, around 85% of which are singletons. This sample was shared with a second study, whose subject was human thymus T cells.

The specimen was thymocytes. The origin of the receptors is a girl younger than two with a congenital heart defect. The CDR3 runs from the conserved cysteine through the conserved F or W. Each record gives: V gene, J gene, clone size, D gene, CDR3 DNA, CDR3 protein. D genes are given only for firm matches. Not every row has a clone size; where given, it reads once, few, many or a size class.

V gene: TRBV19
J gene: TRBJ1-6
clone size: .
D gene: TRBD1
CDR3 DNA: TGTGCCAGTATGGGGGGGACAGGGGATTCACCCCTCCACTTT
CDR3 protein: CASMGGTGDSPLHF

V gene: TRBV7-9
J gene: TRBJ1-6
clone size: .
D gene: .
CDR3 DNA: TGTGCCAGCAGCTTCAGCGAACCAAGAAGGAATTCACCCCTCCACTTT
CDR3 protein: CASSFSEPRRNSPLHF

V gene: TRBV18
J gene: TRBJ1-1
clone size: .
D gene: .
CDR3 DNA: TGTGCCAGCTCACGTTACCCCTACCGGGGAAGGAACACTGAAGCTTTCTTT
CDR3 protein: CASSRYPYRGRNTEAFF

V gene: TRBV19
J gene: TRBJ2-6
clone size: .
D gene: .
CDR3 DNA: TGTGCCAGTAGTATACCTAGAGGAGGGGAAGGGGCCAACGTCCTGACTTTC
CDR3 protein: CASSIPRGGEGANVLTF

V gene: TRBV5-8
J gene: TRBJ1-4
clone size: .
D gene: .
CDR3 DNA: TGTGCCAGCAGCTTCACAGGGTGGGGTGAAAAACTGTTTTTT
CDR3 protein: CASSFTGWGEKLFF

V gene: TRBV6-1
J gene: TRBJ2-7
clone size: .
D gene: TRBD2
CDR3 DNA: TGTGCCAGCAGTACAGCGGGGGAACATTACGAGCAGTACTTC
CDR3 protein: CASSTAGEHYEQYF

V gene: TRBV4-2
J gene: TRBJ1-1
clone size: .
D gene: TRBD1
CDR3 DNA: TGTGCCAGCAGCCAAGATCGTAGGCGGACAGGGGACACTGAAGCTTTCTTT
CDR3 protein: CASSQDRRRTGDTEAFF

V gene: TRBV29-1
J gene: TRBJ1-1
clone size: .
D gene: TRBD1
CDR3 DNA: TGCAGCGTTACATCGGACAGGGTGAACACTGAAGCTTTCTTT
CDR3 protein: CSVTSDRVNTEAFF

V gene: TRBV18
J gene: TRBJ1-1
clone size: .
D gene: .
CDR3 DNA: TGTGCCAGCTCACCACAGGGGTTCAAGGACACTGAAGCTTTCTTT
CDR3 protein: CASSPQGFKDTEAFF

V gene: TRBV6-5
J gene: TRBJ2-7
clone size: .
D gene: .
CDR3 DNA: TGTGCCAGCAGTTACCCCGACACAATTTACGAGCAGTACTTC
CDR3 protein: CASSYPDTIYEQYF

V gene: TRBV9
J gene: TRBJ1-6
clone size: once
D gene: TRBD1
CDR3 DNA: TGTGCCGGCACCTCTGGACAGGGGGTTAATTCACCCCTCCACTTT
CDR3 protein: CAGTSGQGVNSPLHF

V gene: TRBV6-6
J gene: TRBJ2-7
clone size: .
D gene: TRBD1
CDR3 DNA: TGTGCCAGCAGCGGACAGGGTTACGAGCAGTACTTC
CDR3 protein: CASSGQGYEQYF

V gene: TRBV7-2
J gene: TRBJ2-4
clone size: few
D gene: .
CDR3 DNA: TGTGCCAGCAGCTTAGGTGTCACAGCCGTGGCCAAAAACATTCAGTACTTC
CDR3 protein: CASSLGVTAVAKNIQYF

V gene: TRBV28
J gene: TRBJ2-7
clone size: .
D gene: .
CDR3 DNA: TGTGCCAGCAGGACAGGTGGGGCCTACGAGCAGTACTTC
CDR3 protein: CASRTGGAYEQYF

V gene: TRBV2
J gene: TRBJ2-7
clone size: .
D gene: .
CDR3 DNA: TGTGCCAGCAGTGATCTGCGGGAAGAGCAGTACTTC
CDR3 protein: CASSDLREEQYF

V gene: TRBV5-1
J gene: TRBJ2-3
clone size: .
D gene: .
CDR3 DNA: TGCGCCAGCAACTCTCAACCCTCCGGGTCCACAGATACGCAGTATTTT
CDR3 protein: CASNSQPSGSTDTQYF

V gene: TRBV6-5
J gene: TRBJ2-3
clone size: .
D gene: TRBD2
CDR3 DNA: TGTGCCAGCAGTTCCCATACTCGACTAGCGACAGATACGCAGTATTTT
CDR3 protein: CASSSHTRLATDTQYF

V gene: TRBV6-7
J gene: TRBJ2-1
clone size: .
D gene: TRBD2
CDR3 DNA: TGTGCCAGCAGTTACTCTGGTAGCGGGGGGCATAATGAGCAGTTCTTC
CDR3 protein: CASSYSGSGGHNEQFF

V gene: TRBV6-1
J gene: TRBJ1-4
clone size: .
D gene: .
CDR3 DNA: TGTGCCAGCAGCCCCGCACGGGGTGAAAAACTGTTTTTT
CDR3 protein: CASSPARGEKLFF

V gene: TRBV6-5
J gene: TRBJ1-1
clone size: .
D gene: .
CDR3 DNA: TGTGCCAGCAGTGGGGACACTCTCACTGAAGCTTTCTTT
CDR3 protein: CASSGDTLTEAFF

V gene: TRBV6-1
J gene: TRBJ2-4
clone size: .
D gene: .
CDR3 DNA: TGTGCCAGCACCGCTAGCCAAGCCAAAAACATTCAGTACTTC
CDR3 protein: CASTASQAKNIQYF

V gene: TRBV5-6
J gene: TRBJ2-6
clone size: .
D gene: .
CDR3 DNA: TGTGCCAGCAGCTTCCACCGGTCCTCTGGGGCCAACGTCCTGACTTTC
CDR3 protein: CASSFHRSSGANVLTF

V gene: TRBV2
J gene: TRBJ1-5
clone size: .
D gene: TRBD1
CDR3 DNA: TGTGCCAGCAGTGGACAGGGGATACCGCCCCAGCATTTT
CDR3 protein: CASSGQGIPPQHF

V gene: TRBV4-1
J gene: TRBJ2-4
clone size: .
D gene: .
CDR3 DNA: TGCGCCAGCAGCCCAACCGGGGAGAGAGGGAAGAGGGACATTCAGTACTTC
CDR3 protein: CASSPTGERGKRDIQYF

V gene: TRBV5-4
J gene: TRBJ1-4
clone size: once
D gene: TRBD1
CDR3 DNA: TGTGCCAGCAGCTTGGAGGACAGGGGGCCTTACCCACCCGAAAAACTGTTTTTT
CDR3 protein: CASSLEDRGPYPPEKLFF

V gene: TRBV5-1
J gene: TRBJ2-7
clone size: .
D gene: TRBD1
CDR3 DNA: TGCGCCAGCAGCTTGAGACGGGACAGCTCCTACGAGCAGTACTTC
CDR3 protein: CASSLRRDSSYEQYF

V gene: TRBV5-5
J gene: TRBJ1-1
clone size: .
D gene: TRBD1
CDR3 DNA: TGTGCCAGCAGCTTTTCCGGGACAGGGTCGTTACAGGGCCCCACTGAAGCTTTCTTT
CDR3 protein: CASSFSGTGSLQGPTEAFF

V gene: TRBV7-9
J gene: TRBJ2-5
clone size: .
D gene: .
CDR3 DNA: TGTGCCAGCAGCTTAGAAGCTTCACAAGAGACCCAGTACTTC
CDR3 protein: CASSLEASQETQYF

V gene: TRBV5-6
J gene: TRBJ1-2
clone size: once
D gene: .
CDR3 DNA: TGTGCCAGCAGCTTGATGGGCTTGGGTTATGGCTACACCTTC
CDR3 protein: CASSLMGLGYGYTF

V gene: TRBV9
J gene: TRBJ1-5
clone size: .
D gene: TRBD1
CDR3 DNA: TGTGCCAGCAGTATAATACAGGGGTCTCAGCCCCAGCATTTT
CDR3 protein: CASSIIQGSQPQHF

V gene: TRBV27
J gene: TRBJ2-7
clone size: .
D gene: TRBD1
CDR3 DNA: TGTGCCAGCAGATGCCCTCACGGGACAGGGGGTACCTACGAGCAGTACTTC
CDR3 protein: CASRCPHGTGGTYEQYF

V gene: TRBV5-1
J gene: TRBJ1-1
clone size: .
D gene: .
CDR3 DNA: TGCGCCAGCGCGGAGGTCGGGAACACTGAAGCTTTCTTT
CDR3 protein: CASAEVGNTEAFF

V gene: TRBV6-1
J gene: TRBJ2-2
clone size: .
D gene: .
CDR3 DNA: TGTGCCAGCAGACAAAATAACACCGGGGAGCTGTTTTTT
CDR3 protein: CASRQNNTGELFF

V gene: TRBV5-4
J gene: TRBJ2-7
clone size: few
D gene: TRBD2
CDR3 DNA: TGTGCCAGCAGCTTGGCCGGTAGCGGGAATTACGAGCAGTACTTC
CDR3 protein: CASSLAGSGNYEQYF

V gene: TRBV5-1
J gene: TRBJ2-7
clone size: .
D gene: .
CDR3 DNA: TGCGCCAGCAGCCAGACAGGAGTCGAGCAGTACTTC
CDR3 protein: CASSQTGVEQYF

V gene: TRBV29-1
J gene: TRBJ1-2
clone size: once
D gene: TRBD1
CDR3 DNA: TGCAGCGCCCGAACAGGGGGCTCCACCCGCGACTACACCTTC
CDR3 protein: CSARTGGSTRDYTF